Each of the 8 T cell receptor beta chains below was sequenced from the same sample in a study of control samples from healthy donors and cancer patients. Generated by immunoSEQ multiplex PCR, the TCRdb table keeps only in-frame clones and is missing some. The profile shows 46,000 or so clones, 90% to 95% of them singletons. Sequencing used PBMCs. Receptors were obtained from a man younger than 40 with colorectal cancer.

This clone was recorded once. The chain combines TRBV7-9 with TRBJ2-7; D is possibly TRBD1 or TRBD2 (5 bases each). Looked up from germline, CDR1 is SEHNR and CDR2 is FQNEAQ (reference sequence). This CDR3 contains 16 residues. V lost 6 bases and J 5 bases, leaving 23 bases between the germline ends. The CDR3 bases are TGTGCCAGCAGTTCTAATGCCCGGGACCGGGTTGACGAGCAGTACTTC. Amino acids: CASSSNARDRVDEQYF.

CDR3 region: CASSLGQNQPQHF. As DNA, the CDR3 is TGTGCCAGCAGTCTGGGGCAAAATCAGCCCCAGCATTTT. This rearrangement joins TRBV12-3 or TRBV12-4 to TRBJ1-5; D may be TRBD1 (5 bases). With 5 bases removed from V and 4 bases from J, the gap between germline ends came to 9 bases. The CDR3 is 13 residues long.

The chain couples TRBV10-2 to TRBJ2-7, with 9 positions matching TRBD2. Per germline, CDR1 WSHSY and CDR2 SAAADI. The CDR3 is 15 residues long. The ends lost 1 base at V and 0 bases at J; junction bases unmatched: 1. The CDR3 nucleotides are TGCGCCAGCAGTGAGTTTAGCGGGGGCTCCTACGAGCAGTACTTC. This codes for CASSEFSGGSYEQYF.

The chain carries TRBV11-2 and TRBJ1-3; 7 positions match TRBD1. The junction had 10 bases not matched to a gene; V was cut back by 0 bases and J by 2 bases. The germline V gene encodes CDR1 SGHAT and CDR2 FQNNGV. The CDR3 totals 18 residues. CDR3 amino acids: CASSLDRQGLTTGNTIYF. The CDR3 DNA reads TGTGCCAGCAGCTTAGACCGACAGGGACTCACTACTGGAAACACCATATATTTT. Full variable domain (remainder filled in from reference TRBV11-2 and TRBJ1-3): EAGVAQSPRYKIIEKRQSVAFWCNPISGHATLYWYQQILGQGPKLLIQFQNNGVVDDSQLPKDRFSAERLKGVDSTLKIQPAKLEDSAVYLCASSLDRQGLTTGNTIYFGEGSWLTVV.

The CDR3 nucleotides read TGTGCCAGCAGTGAAAATGACCTCTACCAAGAGACCCAGTACTTC. Translation gives CASSENDLYQETQYF. The V call is TRBV2, the J call TRBJ2-5; D remains unclear. CDR3 size: 15 residues. Germline V gene sequence: CDR1 SNHLY, CDR2 FYNNEI. V lost 2 bases and J 0 bases, leaving 10 bases between the germline ends. The full variable domain, with the rest looked up from reference TRBV2 and TRBJ2-5, is EPEVTQTPSHQVTQMGQEVILRCVPISNHLYFYWYRQILGQKVEFLVSFYNNEISEKSEIFDDQFSVERPDGSNFTLKIRSTKLEDSAMYFCASSENDLYQETQYFGPGTRLLVL.

The CDR3 spells CASSSTGTGGEQYF. The DNA for the CDR3 is TGCGCCAGCAGCTCAACAGGGACCGGGGGCGAGCAGTACTTC. The chain links TRBV5-1 to TRBJ2-7; D may match TRBD1 or TRBD2 (6 bases each). The CDR3 extends over 14 amino acids. Germline loops: CDR1 SGHRS, CDR2 YFSETQ. V was cut by 3 bases and J by 6 bases, with 16 bases left in between. Based on the CDR3 plus reference TRBV5-1 and TRBJ2-7, the full variable domain is KAGVTQTPRYLIKTRGQQVTLSCSPISGHRSVSWYQQTPGQGLQFLFEYFSETQRNKGNFPGRFSGRQFSNSRSEMNVSTLELGDSALYLCASSSTGTGGEQYFGPGTRLTVT.

The CDR3 DNA follows: TGTGCCAGCAGCTACCCTAGCGGGGGGAGGCCCTCCTACAATGAGCAGTTCTTC. Its protein is CASSYPSGGRPSYNEQFF. V and J are TRBV12-1 and TRBJ2-1; the listed D gene, TRBD2, was not tested against the DNA. TRBV12-1 is assigned pseudogene status. The CDR3 loop spans 18 amino acids.

The chain employs TRBV5-6 and TRBJ2-2; a weak D match, TRBD2 (5 bases). This CDR3 region has 16 residues. V shed 4 bases and J shed 0 bases, with 13 bases lying between them. Per the germline V gene, CDR1 is SGHDT and CDR2 is YYEEEE. CDR3 bases: TGTGCCAGCAGCCCGGTAGGGAGCCCGAACACCGGGGAGCTGTTTTTT. Translation gives CASSPVGSPNTGELFF.